These 28 T cell receptor beta chains were all obtained from the same sample, sequenced in a study of blood T cells in healthy people across ages (dated by TCRdb to between 2014 and 2017). The method was 5' RACE. The sample was run on an Illumina HiSeq 2500. A second PCR of roughly 7 to 11 cycles was run with a J-beta primer mix and a sample-barcoded 5' primer. TCRdb reanalyzed the raw reads on its own, using fastp at Q25 for trimming and MiXCR for clone calling, and kept in-frame beta chains. Every distinct CDR3 protein forms one entry, paired with its most common genes and DNA. The sample includes around 800,000 distinct CDR3 sequences, with approximately 67% observed a single time. In total, the top ten clones hold about a quarter of the sample. The sample was blood. The origin of the receptors is a man younger than 45 in good health.

This chain connects TRBV5-5 to TRBJ1-4, with TRBD1 as a possible D gene (5 bases). The V gene's germline CDR1 is SGHKS and CDR2 YYEKEE (reference sequence). This CDR3 is built from 16 residues. V lost 4 bases and J lost 0, with 13 bases in between. The CDR3 DNA sequence: TGTGCCAGCAGCCCAGGGAGCGGGGCAACTAATGAAAAACTGTTTTTT. This translates into CASSPGSGATNEKLFF.

The J gene is TRBJ2-7, the V gene TRBV4-2; 13 nucleotides match TRBD2. The J call could be wrong; TRBJ2-1 is a better fit for the DNA end. The CDR3 consists of 15 residues. CDR1 and CDR2 from the germline V gene are LGHNA and YNFKEQ. The CDR3 protein is CASSQGLAGGYEQFF. The DNA for the CDR3 is TGTGCCAGCAGCCAAGGACTAGCGGGGGGTTATGAGCAGTTCTTC.

Details on this clonotype: One end of the junction is discordant with germline, which a read error may explain. The chain links TRBV20-1 to TRBJ2-3; D unresolved. This CDR3 has 14 residues. Germline lookup yields CDR1 DFQATT and CDR2 SNEGSKA (reference sequence). The CDR3 here is CSARDPYPTDTQYF. In DNA, the CDR3 is TGCAGTGCTAGAGACCCCTATCCCACAGATACGCAATATTTT.

The chain is built from TRBV28 and TRBJ2-7, with TRBD2 matching over 8 bases. Germline V CDR1 and CDR2: MDHEN, SYDVKM. The CDR3 is 14 amino acids. V trimming: 8 bases; J trimming: 3 bases; junction bases outside the gene matches: 9. The CDR3 DNA reads TGTGCCAGCGAAGTGGCGGGGGGTAACTACGAGCAGTACTTC. Translation: CASEVAGGNYEQYF.

The V call is TRBV9, the J call TRBJ2-7, with D uncertain. Germline CDR1 reads SGDLS; CDR2 reads YYNGEE. Trimming stripped 3 bases from V and 3 bases from J, with 16 bases between. This CDR3 comprises 15 residues. The CDR3 is CASSAHTERSYEQYF. The CDR3 DNA sequence: TGTGCCAGCAGCGCACACACGGAGCGCAGCTACGAGCAGTACTTC.

The chain carries TRBV10-3 and TRBJ2-3; 12 nucleotides match TRBD2. In germline, CDR1 is ENHRY, CDR2 SYGVKD. The V segment lost 10 bases and the J segment 11 bases; nucleotides outside the gene matches: 13. The CDR3 has 14 amino acids. DNA of the CDR3: TGTGCCACTTCCCTAGCGGGGGGGCGAGAAGAGCAGTATTTT. Translated, it gives CATSLAGGREEQYF.

The chain uses TRBV28 and TRBJ2-1; 9 nucleotides match TRBD1. Germline lookup yields CDR1 MDHEN and CDR2 SYDVKM. Trimming at V came to 4 bases and at J to 4 bases, leaving 8 bases not matched to a gene. The CDR3 is 16 residues long. The CDR3 sequence: CASSWTGDGKYNEQFF. CDR3 DNA: TGTGCCAGCAGTTGGACAGGGGATGGAAAATACAATGAGCAGTTCTTC.

The table lists this clonotype with a few counts. The chain recombines TRBV9 with TRBJ2-3; tentative D call: TRBD2 (6 bases). This CDR3 region has 16 residues. CDR1 is SGDLS, CDR2 YYNGEE, per germline. Trimming left V 0 bases short and J 2 bases short, with 13 bases between. The CDR3 spells CASSVEAGQATDTQYF. As DNA, the CDR3 is TGTGCCAGCAGCGTAGAGGCGGGGCAAGCCACAGATACGCAGTATTTT.

The chain has TRBV6-5 and TRBJ2-1; no firm D call. Trimming left V 0 bases short and J 7 bases short, with 7 bases between. The CDR3 is 13 residues long. The germline V gene encodes CDR1 MNHEY and CDR2 SVGAGI. CDR3 nucleotides: TGTGCCAGCAGTTACTCCCCCCTAAATGAGCAGTTCTTC. Amino acids: CASSYSPLNEQFF.

This chain connects TRBV29-1 to TRBJ2-4; D might be TRBD1 (6 bases). Near its end, the DNA agrees better with TRBJ2-7, so the J call may be wrong. CDR1 and CDR2 (germline): SQVTM, ANQGSEA. The CDR3 has 12 amino acids. In DNA form, the CDR3 reads TGCAGCGTTGCCGGGACAAACTACGAGCAGTACTTC. Translated, it gives CSVAGTNYEQYF.

Regarding this clonotype: A read error may be the cause here, since a much bigger clone is one base away. This chain uses TRBV5-1 with TRBJ2-1, with 9 bases that match TRBD2. Germline assignment: CDR1 SGHRS and CDR2 YFSETQ. CDR3 length: 16 residues. CDR3 sequence reads: CAGSLDASGGHNEQFF. As DNA, the CDR3 is TGCGCCGGCAGCTTGGATGCCAGCGGGGGGCACAATGAGCAGTTCTTC.

In its sample, this clonotype was seen a few times. The chain uses TRBV5-1 and TRBJ2-7; TRBD2 matches at 7 bases. Germline lookup yields CDR1 SGHRS and CDR2 YFSETQ. This CDR3 has 18 residues. V gave up 3 bases and J gave up 0 bases; unmatched junction bases: 15. The CDR3 nucleotides are TGCGCCAGCAGCTCCTCCCCTCGGTCCGGCGGGGGCTCCTACGAGCAGTACTTC. The encoded protein is CASSSSPRSGGGSYEQYF.

The J gene is TRBJ2-5, the V gene TRBV3-1, with TRBD2 matching 8 bases. This CDR3 spans 15 amino acids. Germline V gene lookup returns CDR1 LGHDT and CDR2 YNNKEL (reference sequence). V lost 3 bases to trimming and J lost 4 bases; unmatched junction nucleotides: 7. The CDR3 DNA sequence: TGTGCCAGCAGCCACCTGGGGACTAGGCGAGAGACCCAGTACTTC. Protein: CASSHLGTRRETQYF.

The genes are TRBV7-2 and TRBJ2-2, with D tentatively TRBD1 or TRBD2 (6 bases each). This CDR3 is built from 14 residues. Per the germline V gene, CDR1 is SGHTA and CDR2 is FQGNSA. The V end was cut by 7 bases, the J end by 8 bases, with 17 bases between. The CDR3 sequence: CASTLEGGRGELFF. CDR3 bases: TGTGCCAGCACCCTCGAGGGGGGAAGGGGGGAGCTGTTTTTT.

This chain links TRBV20-1 with TRBJ2-2; D is undetermined. Looked up from germline, CDR1 is DFQATT and CDR2 is SNEGSKA (reference sequence). The CDR3 covers 13 residues. Deletions cut 6 bases from V and 0 bases from J, with 8 bases between. In DNA, the CDR3 is TGCAGTGCCCTAATATCGAACACCGGGGAGCTGTTTTTT. Translation: CSALISNTGELFF.

This clonotype was seen only once. The chain joins TRBV28 to TRBJ2-7, with 8 bases matching TRBD2. After removal of 7 bases from V and 3 bases from J, the junction contained 11 bases not matched to a gene. The CDR3 sequence is 15 residues long. CDR1 and CDR2 (germline): MDHEN, SYDVKM. The CDR3 is CASTSGGAGDYEQYF. The CDR3 bases are TGTGCCAGCACCTCCGGGGGAGCGGGGGACTACGAGCAGTACTTC.

This chain connects TRBV15 to TRBJ2-5; D not certain. V lost 0 bases and J 5 bases, leaving 10 bases between the germline ends. The CDR3 contains 14 residues. The germline V gene has CDR1 LNHNV and CDR2 YYDKDF (reference sequence). The CDR3 DNA is TGTGCCACCAGCAGAGATTTGGTAGAGGAGACCCAGTACTTC. Encoded protein: CATSRDLVEETQYF.

This clonotype was observed once. The chain employs TRBV9 and TRBJ1-6; D remains unclear. CDR1 is SGDLS and CDR2 is YYNGEE in the germline V gene. V dropped 2 bases and J dropped 9 bases, with 15 bases sitting between them. The CDR3 totals 15 residues. In DNA, the CDR3 is TGTGCCAGCAGCGTGTGGGCCGCACGGGGTTCACCCCTCCACTTT. Its protein is CASSVWAARGSPLHF. Complete variable domain (other parts from reference TRBV9 and TRBJ1-6): DSGVTQTPKHLITATGQRVTLRCSPRSGDLSVYWYQQSLDQGLQFLIQYYNGEERAKGNILERFSAQQFPDLHSELNLSSLELGDSALYFCASSVWAARGSPLHFGNGTRLTVT.

In DNA form, the CDR3 reads TGTGCCAGCAGCCCCTTCCTCAAGGACACTGAAGCTTTCTTT. It translates to CASSPFLKDTEAFF. The chain joins TRBV25-1 to TRBJ1-1; D unclear. Trimming took 6 bases from V and 3 from J, leaving 14 bases between them. The CDR3 covers 14 residues. The germline V gene has CDR1 MGHDK and CDR2 SYGVNS.

This clonotype was counted at least ten times. The chain recombines TRBV6-2 or TRBV6-3 with TRBJ2-7, with a possible D match to TRBD1 (6 bases). Trimming shortened V by 6 bases and J by 2 bases, and 20 bases separated the two germline ends. Germline CDR1 is MNHEY and CDR2 is SVGEGT. This CDR3 comprises 16 residues. As DNA, the CDR3 is TGTGCCAGCAGAAAAACAGGGTCTGGGAAGACCTACGAGCAGTACTTC. Its translation is CASRKTGSGKTYEQYF.

This CDR3 is CASNVDPGVQYF. The CDR3 DNA is TGTGCCAGCAATGTTGATCCTGGGGTCCAGTACTTC. The J gene is TRBJ2-7, the V gene TRBV6-1; D gene ambiguous. The CDR3 is made up of 12 amino acids. Per germline, CDR1 MNHNS and CDR2 SASEGT. The V gene lost 7 bases and the J gene lost 10 bases, with 17 bases spanning the gap.

The chain couples TRBV14 to TRBJ2-5; 11 bases map to TRBD2. V lost 3 bases and J lost 0; bases outside the gene matches: 3. This CDR3 spans 16 amino acids. Germline V CDR1 and CDR2: SGHDN, FVKESK. CDR3 amino acids: CASSHTSGRDQETQYF. CDR3 in DNA: TGTGCCAGCAGCCACACTAGCGGGAGAGACCAAGAGACCCAGTACTTC.

V is TRBV20-1 and J is TRBJ1-1, with a weak D call TRBD1 (5 bases). Trimming stripped 1 base from V and 8 bases from J, with 17 bases between. CDR1 and CDR2 (germline): DFQATT, SNEGSKA (reference sequence). The CDR3 is 14 residues long. The CDR3 DNA follows: TGCAGTGCTAGAGGCCGCCCAGGGAACGTGGAAGCTTTCTTT. Its translation is CSARGRPGNVEAFF.

CDR3: CVCSNGPHGVYEQYF. DNA for the CDR3: TGTGTGTGCAGTAATGGGCCGCACGGGGTCTACGAGCAGTACTTC. The chain carries TRBV27 and TRBJ2-7, with D possibly being TRBD2 (5 bases). CDR1 and CDR2 from the germline V gene are MNHEY and SMNVEV (reference sequence). The CDR3 sequence is 15 residues long.

This clonotype was counted once. The CDR3 loop reads CASNDQQGRREKLFF. CDR3 nucleotide sequence: TGTGCCAGCAACGATCAACAGGGAAGACGGGAAAAACTGTTTTTT. The V gene is TRBV2, the J gene TRBJ1-4; TRBD1 might be the D (6 bases). The CDR3 length is 15 residues. Deletions cut 7 bases from V and 8 bases from J, with 20 bases between. The germline gives CDR1 SNHLY, CDR2 FYNNEI.

This clonotype has only a few counts. The V call is TRBV29-1, the J call TRBJ2-7, with D maybe TRBD2 (5 bases). The germline V gene has CDR1 SQVTM and CDR2 ANQGSEA. The CDR3 is 12 residues long. The V and J ends lost 5 bases and 3 bases respectively, with 11 bases between them. The CDR3 nucleotides read TGCAGCGTTCGGGAAGGTCACTACGAGCAGTACTTC. Its translation is CSVREGHYEQYF.

Concerning this clonotype itself: Its ends do not fully match the called genes, so a read error is possible. The genes are TRBV7-2 and TRBJ1-6; D remains ambiguous. The germline V gene has CDR1 SGHTA and CDR2 FQGNSA. The CDR3 length is 12 residues. The CDR3 here is CVSSFFNSPLHF. The CDR3 nucleotides are TGTGTCAGCAGCTTTTTCAATTCACCCCTCCACTTT.

In this sample, this clonotype turned up a few times. V gene TRBV10-3 combines with J gene TRBJ2-1; D is unclear. V lost 2 bases to trimming and J lost 0 bases, with 8 bases between them. The CDR3 loop spans 15 amino acids. Germline CDR1 and CDR2: ENHRY and SYGVKD. The CDR3 DNA sequence: TGTGCCATCAGTGAGCCCAGGAGCTCCTACAATGAGCAGTTCTTC. Translated, it gives CAISEPRSSYNEQFF.